This T cell receptor (beta chain) was found in a study of cytomegalovirus exposure and HLA in healthy donors. Turning to the study itself: The 130 or so validation repertoires, a later analysis reported, used the same platform as the approximately 670 repertoires from the first cohort.

The V gene's germline CDR1 is SNHLY and CDR2 FYNNEI. The V and J ends lost 4 bases and 0 bases respectively, with 12 bases between them. This CDR3 spans 16 amino acids. Assay: immunoSEQ multiplex PCR; the TCRdb copy retains only in-frame clones and omits some. The table records about 65,000 clones, under 95% of them present only once. Sequenced input: PBMCs. The sequence derives from a woman between 18 and 29 years old in good health and CMV-seronegative. The V call is TRBV2, the J call TRBJ2-2; D remains unclear. CDR3 region: CASSGEFATNTGELFF. CDR3 sequence (DNA): TGTGCCAGCAGTGGCGAGTTTGCAACGAACACCGGGGAGCTGTTTTTT.